The 8 T cell receptor beta chains below were found in one sample sequenced in a study of cytomegalovirus exposure and HLA in healthy donors. Primers for the PCR totalled 60 Vbeta and 13 Jbeta. This table comes from immunoSEQ multiplex PCR, and its TCRdb copy is limited to in-frame clones, with some not included. This sample yields about 180,000 clones, of which 77% are seen a single time; approximately 1.5% belongs to the top ten. The sequencing sample was made of PBMCs. The source of these receptors is a woman in her thirties in good health and CMV-seropositive.

This clone was seen only a few times. The chain carries TRBV6-4 and TRBJ1-4; no clear D gene. The germline V and J ends were trimmed by 3 bases and 2 bases, with 10 bases remaining between them. Germline assignment: CDR1 MRHNA and CDR2 SNTAGT. There are 15 residues in the CDR3. In DNA form, the CDR3 reads TGTGCCAGCAGTGATTCGCACGGGACTAATGAAAAACTGTTTTTT. Translation gives CASSDSHGTNEKLFF.

This sequence joins TRBV7-9 and TRBJ2-1; 7 nucleotides agree with TRBD1. Germline CDR1 is SEHNR and CDR2 is FQNEAQ (reference sequence). The CDR3 covers 14 residues. The ends lost 7 bases at V and 6 bases at J; junction bases unmatched: 9. The CDR3 reads CASTWDSVFNEQFF. CDR3 nucleotides: TGTGCCAGCACCTGGGACAGCGTTTTCAATGAGCAGTTCTTC.

The J gene is TRBJ2-1, the V gene TRBV5-4; 7 nucleotides line up with TRBD2. V lost 4 bases to trimming and J lost 2 bases; unmatched junction nucleotides: 12. The CDR3 contains 17 residues. Germline V lookup: CDR1 SGHNT, CDR2 YYREEE (reference sequence). CDR3 sequence: CASSAEPSGSAYNEQFF. CDR3 nucleotide sequence: TGTGCCAGCAGCGCGGAACCTAGCGGATCTGCCTACAATGAGCAGTTCTTC.

This sequence joins TRBV30 and TRBJ2-1, with 14 positions matching TRBD2. The V segment lost 2 bases and the J segment 8 bases; nucleotides outside the gene matches: 8. The CDR3 totals 16 residues. The germline CDR1 and CDR2 sequences are GTSNPN and SVGIG (reference sequence). CDR3 protein: CAWSRRTSGRLDEQFF. Written as DNA, the CDR3 is TGTGCCTGGAGTCGACGGACTAGCGGGAGGTTAGATGAGCAGTTCTTC.

This chain connects TRBV5-1 to TRBJ1-1, with 12 nucleotides matching TRBD1. Germline loops: CDR1 SGHRS, CDR2 YFSETQ. The CDR3 extends over 18 amino acids. The V and J ends lost 4 bases and 3 bases, in that order; junction bases with no gene match: 13. CDR3 sequence reads: CASSPRDRGPDIYTEAFF. CDR3 nucleotides: TGCGCCAGCAGCCCGAGGGACAGGGGGCCCGATATATACACTGAAGCTTTCTTT.

The chain has TRBV30 and TRBJ2-5, with TRBD2 matching 12 bases. Trimming cost V 3 bases and J 6 bases; bases outside gene matches: 11. The CDR3 has 16 amino acids. The V gene's germline CDR1 is GTSNPN and CDR2 SVGIG (reference sequence). Here the CDR3 DNA reads TGTGCCTGGAGCCTCCCAGGACTAGCGGGAACGAAGACCCAGTACTTC. As protein: CAWSLPGLAGTKTQYF. The full variable domain, completed using reference TRBV30 and TRBJ2-5, is SQTIHQWPATLVQPVGSPLSLECTVEGTSNPNLYWYRQAAGRGLQLLFYSVGIGQISSEVPQNLSASRPQDRQFILSSKKLLLSDSGFYLCAWSLPGLAGTKTQYFGPGTRLLVL.

The gene calls are TRBV28 and TRBJ2-6; D possibly corresponds to TRBD1 (5 bases). V lost 2 bases, J lost 2 bases, and 7 bases lay in between. From germline, CDR1 is MDHEN and CDR2 SYDVKM. The CDR3 runs to 15 residues. CDR3 DNA sequence: TGTGCCAGCAGTTTACAGGGTCCTGGGGCCAACGTCCTGACTTTC. This gives the protein CASSLQGPGANVLTF.

Remarks on this clone: Sequence at one end of the junction differs from germline and may be a read error. The sample has other DNA sequences that encode this CDR3 too. The rearrangement joins TRBV6-5 to TRBJ2-5; D perhaps matches TRBD1 (5 bases). Germline CDR1 reads MNHEY; CDR2 reads SVGAGI. The CDR3 has 13 residues. In DNA form, the CDR3 reads TGTGCTAGCAACCGCAGGGCCCAAGAGACCCAGTACTTC. Amino acid sequence: CASNRRAQETQYF.